These 11 T cell receptor beta chains originate from one sample sequenced in a study of T-cell memory formation after mild COVID-19. One entry per CDR3 protein results from TCRdb running MiXCR on the 5' RACE reads. The sample lists around 200,000 distinct CDR3 sequences; 9.5% were seen once. The specimen was PBMCs or a T cell subset sorted from them (not recorded which). The source is a man between 18 and 35 years old who had mild COVID-19 (a few samples of this study predate the infection). Cell type and time point are not known.

There are a few counts of this clonotype. The genes are TRBV6-5 and TRBJ1-3, with D unresolved. The CDR3 runs to 15 residues. Germline V CDR1 and CDR2: MNHEY, SVGAGI. With 0 bases removed from V and 2 bases from J, the gap between germline ends came to 8 bases. The CDR3 is CASSYSRLPGNTIYF. The CDR3, as DNA: TGTGCCAGCAGTTACTCCCGGTTACCTGGAAACACCATATATTTT.

This clonotype occurred a few times. The chain recombines TRBV5-5 with TRBJ1-2; TRBD1 is a possible D gene (5 bases). V lost 4 bases to trimming and J lost 8 bases, with 27 bases between them. Germline V gene data show CDR1 as SGHKS and CDR2 as YYEKEE (reference sequence). The CDR3 has 17 amino acids. CDR3 nucleotide sequence: TGTGCCAGCAGCACCCCGAATGGGGCAGGGTTCTTTGGCGGCTACACCTTC. Protein: CASSTPNGAGFFGGYTF.

The sample holds a few counts of this clonotype. V and J are TRBV3-1 and TRBJ1-2; unclear D gene. The germline gives CDR1 LGHDT, CDR2 YNNKEL (reference sequence). This CDR3 has 13 residues. V shed 2 bases and J shed 5 bases, with 9 bases lying between them. CDR3 amino acids: CASSQSEGYGYTF. The CDR3 bases are TGTGCCAGCAGCCAATCGGAAGGTTATGGCTACACCTTC.

Many counts were recorded for this clonotype. The rearrangement links TRBV5-1 to TRBJ2-1; D possibly corresponds to TRBD2 (5 bases). CDR1 is SGHRS and CDR2 is YFSETQ in the germline V gene. V was trimmed by 4 bases and J by 3 bases, leaving 14 bases between them. This CDR3 has 15 residues. The CDR3 coding sequence is TGCGCCAGCAGCCCTGTGACTAATGACTACAATGAGCAGTTCTTC. This sequence encodes CASSPVTNDYNEQFF.

V usage is TRBV6-1 and J usage is TRBJ2-3, with D tentatively TRBD1 or TRBD2 (5 bases each). V lost 7 bases and J lost 3, with 20 bases in between. The germline V gene encodes CDR1 MNHNS and CDR2 SASEGT. The CDR3 consists of 16 residues. The CDR3, as DNA: TGTGCCAGCACGTCCGGGGCTAGCAGATGGACAGATACGCAGTATTTT. This translates into CASTSGASRWTDTQYF.

This clonotype was picked up many times. V gene TRBV20-1 combines with J gene TRBJ2-3; D is undetermined. Germline-derived CDR1 and CDR2 are DFQATT and SNEGSKA (reference sequence). CDR3 size: 12 residues. Trimming removed 3 bases from V and 2 bases from J, with 6 bases in between. The CDR3 DNA reads TGCAGTGCTAGGACTGTCACAGATACGCAGTATTTT. This gives the protein CSARTVTDTQYF.

This chain connects TRBV2 to TRBJ2-1, with 10 bases identical to TRBD2. The V and J ends lost 7 bases and 4 bases, in that order; junction bases with no gene match: 1. The germline V gene encodes CDR1 SNHLY and CDR2 FYNNEI. The CDR3 has 13 amino acids. The CDR3 nucleotides are TGTGCCAGCACTAGCGGGGGATACAATGAGCAGTTCTTC. Translated: CASTSGGYNEQFF.

The chain recombines TRBV19 with TRBJ2-7; 8 bases line up with TRBD2. With V trimmed by 3 bases and J by 1 base, 2 bases remained unmatched. The length of the CDR3 is 14 residues. The germline CDR1 and CDR2 sequences are LNHDA and SQIVND (reference sequence). The CDR3 coding sequence is TGTGCCAGTAGTATCGCGGGGGGTTCCTACGAGCAGTACTTC. Translation: CASSIAGGSYEQYF.

CDR3 nucleotides: TGTGCCAGCAGCCCCTCCGGGGTTCACGAGACCCAGTACTTC. Translation gives CASSPSGVHETQYF. The chain carries TRBV3-1 and TRBJ2-5; a weak D match, TRBD2 (5 bases). Per the germline V gene, CDR1 is LGHDT and CDR2 is YNNKEL (reference sequence). Deletions cut 4 bases from V and 5 bases from J, with 14 bases between. CDR3 length equals 14 residues.

The gene calls are TRBV9 and TRBJ2-3; D uncertain. This CDR3 contains 13 residues. V lost 0 bases and J 6 bases, leaving 8 bases between the germline ends. Germline CDR1 SGDLS, CDR2 YYNGEE. The CDR3 loop reads CASSVGVGDTQYF. Here the CDR3 DNA reads TGTGCCAGCAGCGTAGGCGTTGGGGATACGCAGTATTTT.

This clonotype has at least ten counts. The rearrangement uses TRBV5-1 and TRBJ2-5; no clear D. The CDR3 totals 14 residues. The V end lost 0 bases, the J end lost 0 bases, and 6 bases lay between the germline ends. The germline CDR1 and CDR2 sequences are SGHRS and YFSETQ. In DNA form, the CDR3 reads TGCGCCAGCAGCTTGGTGGTACACCAAGAGACCCAGTACTTC. Its protein product is CASSLVVHQETQYF. Looking up the rest from reference TRBV5-1 and TRBJ2-5 gives the full variable domain: KAGVTQTPRYLIKTRGQQVTLSCSPISGHRSVSWYQQTPGQGLQFLFEYFSETQRNKGNFPGRFSGRQFSNSRSEMNVSTLELGDSALYLCASSLVVHQETQYFGPGTRLLVL.